These 7 T cell receptor beta chains came from one sample sequenced in a study of blood T cell repertoires in COVID-19. Some clones are missing from TCRdb's copy, which holds only in-frame ones; the method was immunoSEQ multiplex PCR. The sample shows approximately 200,000 clones, 82% of them seen only once. Sequenced input: PBMCs or T cells enriched from blood (not recorded which). The source is a man between 35 and 55 years old who had recovered from COVID-19.

V gene TRBV6-5 combines with J gene TRBJ2-7; 16 bases align to TRBD2. The CDR3 is 14 residues long. Looked up from germline, CDR1 is MNHEY and CDR2 is SVGAGI. V lost 6 bases and J lost 8; bases outside the gene matches: 4. DNA of the CDR3: TGTGCCAGCAGCCCGGGACTAGCGGGAGGGAAGCAGTACGTC. Translated, it gives CASSPGLAGGKQYV.

This clone was counted a few times. The CDR3 DNA sequence: TGTGCCAGCAGCCAGCGGGACGGACAGGGGTACGAGCAGTACTTC. Its protein product is CASSQRDGQGYEQYF. The V and J genes are TRBV7-6 and TRBJ2-7, with 9 bases identical to TRBD1. J gave up 4 bases and V 5 bases, and 9 bases lay outside the gene matches. The CDR3 consists of 15 residues. Per germline, CDR1 SGHVS and CDR2 FNYEAQ.

This clone appeared a few times. The chain uses TRBV5-1 and TRBJ1-4; TRBD1 matches at 7 bases. Losses at the gene ends were 5 bases for V and 5 bases for J; bases not matched to a gene: 3. The CDR3 covers 13 residues. Germline loops: CDR1 SGHRS, CDR2 YFSETQ. The CDR3 nucleotides read TGCGCCAGCAGAGGGACAGTGAATGAAAAACTGTTTTTT. This sequence encodes CASRGTVNEKLFF. Filled out from reference TRBV5-1 and TRBJ1-4, the complete variable domain reads KAGVTQTPRYLIKTRGQQVTLSCSPISGHRSVSWYQQTPGQGLQFLFEYFSETQRNKGNFPGRFSGRQFSNSRSEMNVSTLELGDSALYLCASRGTVNEKLFFGSGTQLSVL.

V is TRBV29-1 and J is TRBJ1-1; TRBD1 matches at 9 bases. This CDR3 has 13 residues. V shed 7 bases and J 4 bases; nucleotides not matched to a gene: 7. Looked up from germline, CDR1 is SQVTM and CDR2 is ANQGSEA. Here the CDR3 DNA reads TGCAGCGGACTTACAGGGGGCTTCACTGAAGCTTTCTTT. It codes for CSGLTGGFTEAFF.

V usage is TRBV28 and J usage is TRBJ1-1; no clear D. V gave up 2 bases and J gave up 4 bases, with 8 bases separating them. The CDR3 contains 13 residues. Germline CDR1 MDHEN, CDR2 SYDVKM. CDR3 in DNA: TGTGCCAGCAGTTTAGATCAGATCACTGAAGCTTTCTTT. Translating it yields CASSLDQITEAFF.

This clone was recorded once. The chain links TRBV7-8 to TRBJ1-1; possibly TRBD1 for D (5 bases). Between the trimmed V and J ends, which lost 1 base and 8 bases, there was a span of 11 bases. The CDR3 spans 13 residues. The germline V gene has CDR1 SGHVS and CDR2 FQNEAQ. CDR3 nucleotide sequence: TGTGCCAGCAGCTTAGAGAAGGGGCTCGAAGCTTTCTTT. Translation gives CASSLEKGLEAFF.

The chain carries TRBV15 and TRBJ2-7; 11 bases fit TRBD2. CDR1 is LNHNV, CDR2 YYDKDF, per germline (reference sequence). The CDR3 is made up of 14 amino acids. J was trimmed by 7 bases and V by 4 bases; bases with no gene match: 6. The chain's CDR3 is CATSTGTSGREQYF. CDR3 DNA: TGTGCCACCAGCACCGGGACTAGCGGACGAGAGCAGTACTTC.